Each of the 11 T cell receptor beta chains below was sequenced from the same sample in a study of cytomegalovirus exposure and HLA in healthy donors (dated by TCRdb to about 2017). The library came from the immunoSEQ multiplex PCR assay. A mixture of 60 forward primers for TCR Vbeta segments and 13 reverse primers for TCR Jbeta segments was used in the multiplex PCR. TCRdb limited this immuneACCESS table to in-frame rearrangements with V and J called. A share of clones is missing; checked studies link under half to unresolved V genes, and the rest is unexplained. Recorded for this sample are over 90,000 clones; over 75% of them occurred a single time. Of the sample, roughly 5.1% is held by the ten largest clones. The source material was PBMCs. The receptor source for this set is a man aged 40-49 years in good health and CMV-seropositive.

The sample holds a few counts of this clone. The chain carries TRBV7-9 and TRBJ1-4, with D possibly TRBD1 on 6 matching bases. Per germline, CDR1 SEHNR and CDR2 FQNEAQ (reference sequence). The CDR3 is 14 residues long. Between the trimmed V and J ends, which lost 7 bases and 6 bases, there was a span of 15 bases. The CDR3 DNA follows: TGTGCCAGCATGGGGAGGGGGGGATATGAAAAACTGTTTTTT. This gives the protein CASMGRGGYEKLFF.

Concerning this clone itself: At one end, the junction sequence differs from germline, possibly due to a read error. The CDR3 DNA sequence: TGTGCCAGCGGCTTGGCAATAGCCAAAAACATTCAGTACTTC. Translating gives CASGLAIAKNIQYF. The chain links TRBV5-6 to TRBJ2-4; unclear D gene. The CDR3 sequence is 14 residues long. Per germline, CDR1 SGHDT and CDR2 YYEEEE.

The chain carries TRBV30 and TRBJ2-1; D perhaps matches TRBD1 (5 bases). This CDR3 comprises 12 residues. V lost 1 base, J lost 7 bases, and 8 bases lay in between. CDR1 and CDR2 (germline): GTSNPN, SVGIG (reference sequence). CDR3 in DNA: TGTGCCTGGAGTGGGAGACAGAATGAGCAGTTCTTC. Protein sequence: CAWSGRQNEQFF.

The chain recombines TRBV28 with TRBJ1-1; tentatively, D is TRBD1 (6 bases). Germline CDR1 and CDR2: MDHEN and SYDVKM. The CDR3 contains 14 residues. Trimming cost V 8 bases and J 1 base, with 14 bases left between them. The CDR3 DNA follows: TGTGCCAGCGCCAGAGGGGGAGCGAACACTGAAGCTTTCTTT. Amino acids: CASARGGANTEAFF.

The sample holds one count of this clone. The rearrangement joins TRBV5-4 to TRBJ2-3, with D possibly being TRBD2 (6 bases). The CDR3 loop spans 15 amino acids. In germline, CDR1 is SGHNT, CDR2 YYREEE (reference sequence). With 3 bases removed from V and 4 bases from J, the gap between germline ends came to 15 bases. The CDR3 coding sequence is TGTGCCAGCAGCTCAAAGACTAGTACCCCAGATACGCAGTATTTT. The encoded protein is CASSSKTSTPDTQYF.

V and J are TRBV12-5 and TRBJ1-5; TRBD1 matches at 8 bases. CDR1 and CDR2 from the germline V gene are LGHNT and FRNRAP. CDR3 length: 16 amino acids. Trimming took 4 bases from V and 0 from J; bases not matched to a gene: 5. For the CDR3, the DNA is TGTGCTAGTGGTTCCTCTGGACAGGGTAGCAATCAGCCCCAGCATTTT. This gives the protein CASGSSGQGSNQPQHF.

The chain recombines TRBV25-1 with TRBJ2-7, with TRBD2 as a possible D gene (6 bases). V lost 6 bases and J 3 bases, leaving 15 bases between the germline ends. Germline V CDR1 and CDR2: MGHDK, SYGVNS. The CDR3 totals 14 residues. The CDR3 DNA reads TGTGCCAGCAGCGACTCTCGGGGAGGCTACGAGCAGTACTTC. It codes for CASSDSRGGYEQYF.

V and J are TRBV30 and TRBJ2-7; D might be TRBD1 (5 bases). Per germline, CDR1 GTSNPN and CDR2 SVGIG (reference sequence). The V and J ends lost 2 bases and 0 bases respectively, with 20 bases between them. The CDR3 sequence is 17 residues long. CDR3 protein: CAWSFREVLSSSYEQYF. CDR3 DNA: TGTGCCTGGAGTTTCAGGGAAGTGCTCTCGAGCTCCTACGAGCAGTACTTC.

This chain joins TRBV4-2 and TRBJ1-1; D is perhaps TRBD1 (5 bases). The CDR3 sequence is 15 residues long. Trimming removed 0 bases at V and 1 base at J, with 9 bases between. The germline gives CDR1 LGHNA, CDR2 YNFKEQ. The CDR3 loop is CASSQDRDRNTEAFF. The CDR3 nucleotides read TGTGCCAGCAGCCAAGATCGCGACAGGAACACTGAAGCTTTCTTT.

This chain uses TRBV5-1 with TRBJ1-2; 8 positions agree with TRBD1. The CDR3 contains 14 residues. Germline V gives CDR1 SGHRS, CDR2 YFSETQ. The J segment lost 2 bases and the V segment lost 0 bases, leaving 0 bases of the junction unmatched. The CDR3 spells CASSLGDRNYGYTF. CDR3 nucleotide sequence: TGCGCCAGCAGCTTGGGGGACAGGAACTATGGCTACACCTTC. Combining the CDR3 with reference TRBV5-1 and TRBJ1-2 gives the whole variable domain KAGVTQTPRYLIKTRGQQVTLSCSPISGHRSVSWYQQTPGQGLQFLFEYFSETQRNKGNFPGRFSGRQFSNSRSEMNVSTLELGDSALYLCASSLGDRNYGYTFGSGTRLTVV.

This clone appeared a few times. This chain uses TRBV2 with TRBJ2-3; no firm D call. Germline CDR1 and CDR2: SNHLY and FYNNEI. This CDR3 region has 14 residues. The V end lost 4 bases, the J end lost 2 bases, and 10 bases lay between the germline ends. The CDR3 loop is CASSAIKITDTQYF. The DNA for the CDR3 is TGTGCCAGCAGTGCTATCAAAATCACAGATACGCAGTATTTT. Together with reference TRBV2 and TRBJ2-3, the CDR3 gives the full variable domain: EPEVTQTPSHQVTQMGQEVILRCVPISNHLYFYWYRQILGQKVEFLVSFYNNEISEKSEIFDDQFSVERPDGSNFTLKIRSTKLEDSAMYFCASSAIKITDTQYFGPGTRLTVL.